This passage covers 17 T cell receptor beta chains from one sample sequenced in a study of response to subunit inactivated influenza vaccine. One entry per CDR3 protein results from TCRdb running MiXCR on the RT-PCR reads. The sample consists of 600,000 to 850,000 distinct CDR3 sequences, about 15% of them appearing once. This specimen consisted of PBMCs from blood, obtained about 14 days before vaccination. The receptors were gathered from a man aged 50 to 59 who received an inactivated influenza vaccine.

This clonotype was recorded at least ten times. The rearrangement joins TRBV12-3 or TRBV12-4 to TRBJ2-7, with TRBD2 as a possible D gene (6 bases). The germline V and J ends were trimmed by 3 bases and 4 bases, with 13 bases remaining between them. The CDR3 contains 14 residues. The CDR3 loop reads CASSLGGVLYEQYF. The CDR3 DNA is TGTGCCAGCAGTTTGGGCGGGGTACTATACGAGCAGTACTTC.

This clonotype occurred a few times. The rearrangement joins TRBV7-2 to TRBJ1-2; D not resolved. Trimming shortened V by 8 bases and J by 0 bases, and 16 bases separated the two germline ends. The CDR3 totals 15 residues. Germline CDR1 is SGHTA and CDR2 is FQGNSA. CDR3 coding DNA: TGTGCCAGCCCCTTAGTATACGGTACTAACTATGGCTACACCTTC. Translating gives CASPLVYGTNYGYTF. Full variable domain (missing parts from reference TRBV7-2 and TRBJ1-2): GAGVSQSPSNKVTEKGKDVELRCDPISGHTALYWYRQSLGQGLEFLIYFQGNSAPDKSGLPSDRFSAERTGGSVSTLTIQRTQQEDSAVYLCASPLVYGTNYGYTFGSGTRLTVV.

In this sample, this clonotype turned up a few times. The V gene is TRBV28, the J gene TRBJ2-1, with 10 bases lining up with TRBD2. The CDR3 is 15 residues long. V dropped 6 bases and J dropped 6; count of bases not matched to a gene: 8. Germline CDR1 and CDR2: MDHEN and SYDVKM. This CDR3 is CASSLLAGVTNEQFF. In DNA, the CDR3 is TGTGCCAGCAGCTTGCTAGCGGGGGTTACCAATGAGCAGTTCTTC.

The V call is TRBV27, the J call TRBJ2-2, with TRBD2 as a possible D gene (6 bases). The germline gives CDR1 MNHEY, CDR2 SMNVEV (reference sequence). The CDR3 consists of 16 residues. With 8 bases removed from V and 0 bases from J, the gap between germline ends came to 16 bases. Written as DNA, the CDR3 is TGTGCCAGCCGATCTGGCGGGACGACGAACACCGGGGAGCTGTTTTTT. It translates to CASRSGGTTNTGELFF.

This chain links TRBV10-3 with TRBJ1-1; D is unclear. There are 13 residues in the CDR3. The V end was cut by 7 bases, the J end by 0 bases, with 9 bases between. Germline V lookup: CDR1 ENHRY, CDR2 SYGVKD. The CDR3 is CAITGYMNTEAFF. The CDR3 nucleotides read TGTGCCATCACCGGGTATATGAACACTGAAGCTTTCTTT.

This clonotype was counted a few times. The chain joins TRBV11-1 to TRBJ2-1; D may be TRBD1 or TRBD2 (5 bases each). Germline CDR1 is SGHAT and CDR2 is FQDESV (reference sequence). The CDR3 has 12 residues. V lost 4 bases, J lost 7 bases, and 8 bases lay in between. DNA of the CDR3: TGTGCCAGCAGCTGGGGGAAGAATGAGCAGTTCTTC. Protein: CASSWGKNEQFF. The whole variable domain, filled in from reference TRBV11-1 and TRBJ2-1, reads EAEVAQSPRYKITEKSQAVAFWCDPISGHATLYWYRQILGQGPELLVQFQDESVVDDSQLPKDRFSAERLKGVDSTLKIQPAELGDSAMYLCASSWGKNEQFFGPGTRLTVL.

In this sample, this clonotype turned up many times. The V call is TRBV4-2, the J call TRBJ2-1; 7 nucleotides match TRBD1. Germline-derived CDR1 and CDR2 are LGHNA and YNFKEQ. Trimming removed 1 base from V and 0 bases from J; junction bases left unmatched: 0. There are 15 residues in the CDR3. The CDR3 DNA sequence: TGTGCCAGCAGCCAAGGACAGGGCTCCTACAATGAGCAGTTCTTC. Residues: CASSQGQGSYNEQFF.

In its sample, this clonotype was seen many times. J is TRBJ2-7 and V is TRBV5-1; D is unclear. Germline V gene data show CDR1 as SGHRS and CDR2 as YFSETQ. The V gene lost 3 bases and the J gene lost 2 bases, with 9 bases spanning the gap. This CDR3 comprises 13 residues. The CDR3 loop reads CASSSPNTYEQYF. DNA for the CDR3: TGCGCCAGCAGCTCTCCTAATACCTACGAGCAGTACTTC. Full variable domain (remainder filled in from reference TRBV5-1 and TRBJ2-7): KAGVTQTPRYLIKTRGQQVTLSCSPISGHRSVSWYQQTPGQGLQFLFEYFSETQRNKGNFPGRFSGRQFSNSRSEMNVSTLELGDSALYLCASSSPNTYEQYFGPGTRLTVT.

This clonotype was detected a few times. The chain carries TRBV4-1 and TRBJ2-7; 7 positions match TRBD1. V lost 4 bases, J lost 0 bases, and 6 bases stayed unmatched. The V gene's germline CDR1 is MGHRA and CDR2 YSYEKL. This CDR3 comprises 15 residues. This CDR3 reads CASSRNRGSSYEQYF. The CDR3 region has the DNA TGCGCCAGCAGCCGTAACAGGGGAAGCTCCTACGAGCAGTACTTC.

The chain uses TRBV18 and TRBJ1-2; D ambiguous. Between the trimmed V and J ends, which lost 1 base and 6 bases, there was a span of 18 bases. The CDR3 runs 16 residues. CDR1 is KGHSH, CDR2 LQKENI, per germline. The CDR3 loop reads CASSPRIEVVRDGYTF. The CDR3 nucleotides read TGTGCCAGCTCACCACGAATTGAGGTAGTAAGGGATGGCTACACCTTC.

This clonotype showed up just a few times. The chain has TRBV6-5 and TRBJ2-7; 7 bases are a match to TRBD2. The CDR3 extends over 19 amino acids. The germline CDR1 and CDR2 sequences are MNHEY and SVGAGI. The V and J ends lost 0 bases and 0 bases, in that order; junction bases with no gene match: 14. The CDR3 is CASSYSGRAASGSSYEQYF. As DNA, the CDR3 is TGTGCCAGCAGTTACTCCGGCAGGGCTGCTAGCGGTAGCTCCTACGAGCAGTACTTC.

This clonotype was observed a few times. The chain recombines TRBV5-5 with TRBJ2-5, with D unresolved. The CDR3 is 13 amino acids. Looked up from germline, CDR1 is SGHKS and CDR2 is YYEKEE (reference sequence). Trimming stripped 2 bases from V and 2 bases from J, with 7 bases between. The CDR3 sequence: CASSFQAQETQYF. The CDR3 bases are TGTGCCAGCAGCTTTCAGGCGCAAGAGACCCAGTACTTC. Drawing the rest from reference TRBV5-5 and TRBJ2-5, the complete variable domain is DAGVTQSPTHLIKTRGQQVTLRCSPISGHKSVSWYQQVLGQGPQFIFQYYEKEERGRGNFPDRFSARQFPNYSSELNVNALLLGDSALYLCASSFQAQETQYFGPGTRLLVL.

The V gene is TRBV7-2, the J gene TRBJ2-3; 11 bases fit TRBD2. The germline V gene has CDR1 SGHTA and CDR2 FQGNSA. The J segment lost 4 bases and the V segment lost 1 base, leaving 4 bases of the junction unmatched. This CDR3 has 16 amino acids. The CDR3 region is CASSLVPLAGADTQYF. The CDR3 DNA follows: TGTGCCAGCAGCTTAGTACCACTAGCGGGAGCAGATACGCAGTATTTT.

This clonotype has just a few counts. J is TRBJ2-2 and V is TRBV4-3, with D possibly being TRBD2 (5 bases). Germline CDR1 reads LGHNA; CDR2 reads YSLEER. V dropped 6 bases and J dropped 5 bases, with 13 bases sitting between them. The CDR3 runs 14 residues. CDR3: CASRVSRGTGELFF. DNA of the CDR3: TGCGCCAGCAGGGTTAGTCGAGGGACCGGGGAGCTGTTTTTT.

This clonotype was observed a handful of times. V gene TRBV7-2 combines with J gene TRBJ1-5; D is unresolved. Trimming removed 5 bases at V and 4 bases at J, with 6 bases between. From germline, CDR1 is SGHTA and CDR2 FQGNSA. The CDR3 is 12 residues long. As DNA, the CDR3 is TGTGCCAGCAGCACGGAAAATCAGCCCCAGCATTTT. Protein: CASSTENQPQHF.

This clonotype was seen repeatedly, ten times or more. J is TRBJ2-5 and V is TRBV5-1; tentative D call: TRBD1 (5 bases). Trimming removed 4 bases at V and 5 bases at J, with 15 bases between. The CDR3 spans 14 residues. CDR1 and CDR2 (germline): SGHRS, YFSETQ. The chain's CDR3 is CASSPRVPRETQYF. The DNA of the CDR3 is TGCGCCAGCAGCCCCAGGGTCCCTCGGGAGACCCAGTACTTC.

A few counts support this clonotype. V is TRBV20-1 and J is TRBJ1-4; 7 bases are a match to TRBD1. Trimming removed 6 bases from V and 8 bases from J; junction bases left unmatched: 12. Germline V gene lookup returns CDR1 DFQATT and CDR2 SNEGSKA (reference sequence). The CDR3 length is 14 residues. The CDR3 is CSAPDRERSEKLFF. The DNA of the CDR3 is TGCAGTGCCCCCGACAGGGAAAGGAGCGAAAAACTGTTTTTT.